Listed below are T cell receptor beta chains from one sample, sequenced in a study of blood T cell repertoires in COVID-19. The method was immunoSEQ multiplex PCR; TCRdb's version includes in-frame clones alone and lacks a portion of them. Counted here are over 100,000 clones, 80% to 90% occurring once; the ten biggest clones make up approximately 1.5%. Specimen: peripheral blood. The receptors derive from a man aged 35 to 55 with acute or convalescent COVID-19. The CDR3 runs from the conserved cysteine through the conserved F or W. Fields, in order: J gene, V gene, clone size, D gene, CDR3 DNA, CDR3 protein. A D gene is named only where the DNA matches it firmly. The size of a clone is reported for some rows only, either as once, few or many, or as a class for expanded clones.

TRBJ1-5 | TRBV12-3/TRBV12-4 | - | - | TGTGCCAGCAGTTTGTTGAGAAGTCAGCCCCAGCATTTT | CASSLLRSQPQHF
TRBJ1-5 | TRBV7-2 | once | - | TGTGCCAGCAGCTCATTGGGGGGGCAGCCCCAGCATTTT | CASSSLGGQPQHF
TRBJ2-7 | TRBV4-2 | - | - | TGTGCCAGCAGCCAACAAAGCTTCAGGGGTCAAAGCTCCTACGAGCAGTACTTC | CASSQQSFRGQSSYEQYF
TRBJ2-1 | TRBV4-2 | - | TRBD2 | TGTGCCAGCAGCCAGGAGGGAAAGTTCTGGACTAGCGGGGTGAATGAGCAGTTCTTC | CASSQEGKFWTSGVNEQFF
TRBJ2-1 | TRBV5-1 | - | - | TGCGCCAGCAGTCTAGCTCAATCAGGAGGGAATGAGCAGTTCTTC | CASSLAQSGGNEQFF
TRBJ1-3 | TRBV18 | - | TRBD1 | TGTGCCAGCTCACCAGATCTCTACAGGGGGAGTGGAAACACCATATATTTT | CASSPDLYRGSGNTIYF
TRBJ2-3 | TRBV7-2 | - | TRBD1 | TGTGCCAGCAGCTTAGTCGGTGACAGGGCAGATACGCAGTATTTT | CASSLVGDRADTQYF
TRBJ1-5 | TRBV7-2 | - | TRBD1 | TGTGCCAGCAGCATGGGGACAGGGGGCAATCAGCCCCAGCATTTT | CASSMGTGGNQPQHF
TRBJ2-1 | TRBV5-1 | - | TRBD2 | TGCGCCAGCAGCTTCGGACTAGCGGGAGATGAGCAGTTCTTC | CASSFGLAGDEQFF
TRBJ1-1 | TRBV5-6 | - | TRBD1 | TGTGCCAGCAGCCCGGACAGGGGGCAGGAAGCTTTCTTT | CASSPDRGQEAFF
TRBJ2-3 | TRBV11-3 | once | - | TGTGCCAGCAGCTTAAGTGCAGACACAGATACGCAGTATTTT | CASSLSADTDTQYF
TRBJ2-3 | TRBV3-1/TRBV3-2 | - | TRBD2 | TGTGCCAGCAGGGCACGACTAGCGGCCACAGATACGCAGTATTTT | CASRARLAATDTQYF
TRBJ1-1 | TRBV2 | - | - | TGTGCCAGCAGCGGGGGACGGATGAACACTGAAGCTTTCTTT | CASSGGRMNTEAFF
TRBJ2-3 | TRBV2 | - | TRBD2 | TGTGCCAGCGAAACCCTACTAGCGGAGATGGATGGCACAGATACGCAGTATTTT | CASETLLAEMDGTDTQYF
TRBJ2-5 | TRBV18 | - | - | TGTGCCAGCTCACTTCGACAGGTCCGAGAGACCCAGTACTTC | CASSLRQVRETQYF
TRBJ2-7 | TRBV7-2 | - | TRBD1 | TGTGCCAGCAGCTTAACTGGGACAGGGTCCTTCGACTTC | CASSLTGTGSFDF
TRBJ1-5 | TRBV9 | - | - | TGTGCCAGCAGTCGAGGAGGTTCCCAGCCCCAGCATTTT | CASSRGGSQPQHF
TRBJ2-5 | TRBV2 | - | TRBD1 | TGTGCCAGCAGTGATATCGACAGGGGATACCAAGAGACCCAGTACTTC | CASSDIDRGYQETQYF
TRBJ2-1 | TRBV9 | - | - | TGTGCCAGCAGCGTAGTGTCAGGGTTCTACAATGAGCAGTTCTTC | CASSVVSGFYNEQFF
TRBJ1-1 | TRBV5-1 | - | - | TGCGCCAGCAACACCCCGGGTGGGAACACTGAAGCTTTCTTT | CASNTPGGNTEAFF
TRBJ2-1 | TRBV7-2 | - | TRBD1 | TGTGCCAGCAGCTTAGCGACAGGGTCAGGCAATGAGCAGTTCTTC | CASSLATGSGNEQFF
TRBJ2-5 | TRBV18 | - | - | TGTGCCAGCTCACGGGGACTTCAAGAGACCCAGTACTTC | CASSRGLQETQYF
TRBJ2-7 | TRBV10-3 | few | TRBD1 | TGTGCCACCCAAGTGGGACAGGGGGCCTACGAGCAGTACTTC | CATQVGQGAYEQYF
TRBJ2-7 | TRBV13 | once | - | TGTGCCAGCAGCTACCGAGACTACGAGCAGTACTTC | CASSYRDYEQYF
TRBJ1-3 | TRBV28 | - | TRBD1 | TGTGCCAGCAGGCCACGGGACAGGAGTGGAAACACCATATATTTT | CASRPRDRSGNTIYF
TRBJ1-6 | TRBV9 | - | - | TGTGCCAGCAGCGTAGGTGCAGGGGCGGATTCACCCCTCCACTTT | CASSVGAGADSPLHF
TRBJ2-1 | TRBV5-1 | - | TRBD2 | TGCGCCAGCAGTCTAAGTAGCGGGAGGGCCCTCAATGAGCAGTTCTTC | CASSLSSGRALNEQFF
TRBJ2-3 | TRBV7-3 | - | - | TGTGCCAGCAGCTTGGGGGCCCCAGATACGCAGTATTTT | CASSLGAPDTQYF
TRBJ1-5 | TRBV11-2 | - | - | TGTGCCAGCAGCTTAGACGGCAGGGTAAGGGGTCAGCCCCAGCATTTT | CASSLDGRVRGQPQHF
TRBJ2-1 | TRBV9 | - | TRBD2 | TGTGCCAGCAGCGTCGGGACTAGCGGGGGCCAGGGTGAGCAGTTCTTC | CASSVGTSGGQGEQFF
TRBJ2-2 | TRBV25-1 | once | TRBD1 | TGTGCCAGCAGTCTCCCTCCGGGACAGGGGGCCGGGGAGCTGTTTTTT | CASSLPPGQGAGELFF